The 23 T cell receptor beta chains reported below all come from one sample, sequenced in a study of OX40 agonist ivuxolimab in advanced cancers. Using immunoSEQ multiplex PCR, the repertoire was profiled, and TCRdb retains in-frame clones only, with some absent. The sample gives roughly 25,000 clones, about 90% of which show up once; just under 20% is in the top ten. The specimen was CD4+ or CD8+ T cells sorted from blood, collected in a trial of the OX40 agonist ivuxolimab. The origin of the receptors is an adult with an advanced solid tumor such as melanoma, head and neck, liver or kidney cancer.

The chain links TRBV2 to TRBJ2-3, with TRBD2 matching over 14 bases. There are 18 residues in the CDR3. The ends lost 4 bases at V and 1 base at J; junction bases unmatched: 7. Per the germline V gene, CDR1 is SNHLY and CDR2 is FYNNEI. The chain's CDR3 is CASSGGTSGGARTDTQYF. The CDR3 region has the DNA TGTGCCAGCAGTGGTGGGACTAGCGGGGGCGCACGCACAGATACGCAGTATTTT.

This chain joins TRBV7-9 and TRBJ2-3; 8 nucleotides line up with TRBD2. V trimming: 5 bases; J trimming: 9 bases; junction bases outside the gene matches: 16. This CDR3 region has 16 residues. The germline gives CDR1 SEHNR, CDR2 FQNEAQ (reference sequence). The chain's CDR3 is CASSRSTSDESLTQYF. The CDR3 bases are TGTGCCAGCAGCCGATCGACTAGCGATGAGAGTCTGACGCAGTATTTT.

The chain is built from TRBV6-6 and TRBJ2-1; perhaps TRBD1 as D (5 bases). The ends were cut back, 2 bases at V and 4 bases at J, with 9 bases in the middle. The CDR3 has 14 amino acids. The V gene's germline CDR1 is MNHNY and CDR2 SVGAGI (reference sequence). In DNA, the CDR3 is TGTGCCAGCAGTTACGGCGGACAATACAATGAGCAGTTCTTC. It is translated as CASSYGGQYNEQFF.

The chain recombines TRBV11-2 with TRBJ2-7, with a tentative D call TRBD1 (6 bases). Germline V gene sequence: CDR1 SGHAT, CDR2 FQNNGV. V was shortened by 5 bases and J by 3 bases, with 23 bases between the two germline ends. This CDR3 is 17 amino acids long. In DNA form, the CDR3 reads TGTGCCAGCAGCCACCCCACCTACGGACAGCCATACTACGAGCAGTACTTC. Protein sequence: CASSHPTYGQPYYEQYF. The entire variable domain, with the rest obtained from reference TRBV11-2 and TRBJ2-7, is as follows: EAGVAQSPRYKIIEKRQSVAFWCNPISGHATLYWYQQILGQGPKLLIQFQNNGVVDDSQLPKDRFSAERLKGVDSTLKIQPAKLEDSAVYLCASSHPTYGQPYYEQYFGPGTRLTVT.

The V call is TRBV6-1, the J call TRBJ1-2, with D perhaps TRBD1 (6 bases). Germline V lookup: CDR1 MNHNS, CDR2 SASEGT. Deletions cut 11 bases from V and 4 bases from J, with 14 bases between. This CDR3 is built from 12 residues. CDR3 sequence: CASSAGAYGYTF. CDR3 nucleotides: TGTGCCTCTTCGGCGGGGGCCTATGGCTACACCTTC.

The chain combines TRBV19 with TRBJ2-5; either TRBD1 or TRBD2 may fit D (5 bases each). The V gene's germline CDR1 is LNHDA and CDR2 SQIVND (reference sequence). The CDR3 totals 16 residues. Trimming left V 3 bases short and J 3 bases short, with 17 bases between. DNA for the CDR3: TGTGCCAGTAGTATTTGGGGGACGGATCTCAAAGAGACCCAGTACTTC. Protein: CASSIWGTDLKETQYF.

The chain is built from TRBV28 and TRBJ2-5; D might be TRBD2 (5 bases). The J call may be mistaken, given a closer DNA end match to TRBJ2-7. The CDR3 length is 12 residues. Per germline, CDR1 MDHEN and CDR2 SYDVKM. CDR3 in amino acids: CASRRAIYEQYF. The CDR3 DNA follows: TGTGCCAGCAGGCGGGCGATCTACGAGCAGTACTTC.

This rearrangement joins TRBV4-3 to TRBJ1-2; no clear D gene. Between the trimmed V and J ends, which lost 0 bases and 2 bases, there was a span of 10 bases. The CDR3 extends over 15 amino acids. The V gene's germline CDR1 is LGHNA and CDR2 YSLEER. CDR3 sequence reads: CASSQDYQVNYGYTF. The CDR3 DNA reads TGCGCCAGCAGCCAAGATTACCAGGTCAACTATGGCTACACCTTC.

The chain combines TRBV15 with TRBJ2-3; TRBD1 might be the D (5 bases). The CDR3 is made up of 14 amino acids. The V and J ends lost 8 bases and 0 bases respectively, with 12 bases between them. The germline gives CDR1 LNHNV, CDR2 YYDKDF (reference sequence). This CDR3 reads CATLRADSTDTQYF. For the CDR3, the DNA is TGTGCCACCCTCAGGGCGGACAGCACAGATACGCAGTATTTT.

The chain has TRBV4-3 and TRBJ1-6, with 7 bases aligning to TRBD1. The CDR3 loop spans 14 amino acids. Germline lookup yields CDR1 LGHNA and CDR2 YSLEER. Trimming removed 6 bases from V and 6 bases from J; junction bases left unmatched: 5. The chain's CDR3 is CASRPGQSNSPLHF. CDR3 in DNA: TGCGCCAGCAGACCGGGACAGTCTAATTCACCCCTCCACTTT.

The table lists this clone with a count of one. This chain joins TRBV5-4 and TRBJ2-5; D is ambiguous. Germline-derived CDR1 and CDR2 are SGHNT and YYREEE (reference sequence). The CDR3 totals 13 residues. Trimming took off 2 bases at V and 5 bases at J, with 10 bases between the two ends. CDR3 region: CASSFGERETQYF. The CDR3 DNA is TGTGCCAGCAGCTTTGGTGAGCGTGAGACCCAGTACTTC.

The sample holds one count of this clone. The chain uses TRBV13 and TRBJ2-7; D is perhaps TRBD1 (6 bases). Trimming shortened V by 0 bases and J by 3 bases, and 9 bases separated the two germline ends. Germline V CDR1 and CDR2: PRHDT, FYEKMQ (reference sequence). The CDR3 contains 14 residues. As DNA, the CDR3 is TGTGCCAGCAGCTTAGGGGACAGTTACTACGAGCAGTACTTC. Its protein is CASSLGDSYYEQYF.

This rearrangement joins TRBV27 to TRBJ2-1; D ambiguous. This CDR3 spans 11 amino acids. V dropped 7 bases and J dropped 8 bases, with 9 bases sitting between them. CDR1 and CDR2 (germline): MNHEY, SMNVEV (reference sequence). CDR3 bases: TGTGCCAGCATGTCGCCCGATGAGCAGTTCTTC. Translation gives CASMSPDEQFF.

This clone was seen just once. This chain uses TRBV6-5 with TRBJ1-2; D unresolved. Germline V gene sequence: CDR1 MNHEY, CDR2 SVGAGI. The ends were cut back, 6 bases at V and 0 bases at J, with 8 bases in the middle. CDR3 size: 13 residues. As DNA, the CDR3 is TGTGCCAGCAGACAGATTCCTAACTATGGCTACACCTTC. It specifies CASRQIPNYGYTF.

The V call is TRBV6-5, the J call TRBJ1-1, with D perhaps matching TRBD1 (5 bases). The CDR3 is made up of 15 amino acids. Germline V gene lookup returns CDR1 MNHEY and CDR2 SVGAGI. V gave up 5 bases and J gave up 4 bases, with 17 bases separating them. The CDR3 here is CASSPSWGLGTEAFF. CDR3 bases: TGTGCCAGCAGTCCCTCGTGGGGACTCGGCACTGAAGCTTTCTTT.

The CDR3 nucleotides are TGTGCCAGCAGCCCGGGACTTCTGGTCACAGATACGCAGTATTTT. It codes for CASSPGLLVTDTQYF. The V call is TRBV7-2, the J call TRBJ2-3; tentatively, D is TRBD2 (6 bases). There are 15 residues in the CDR3. The V end lost 5 bases, the J end lost 2 bases, and 14 bases lay between the germline ends. Germline V lookup: CDR1 SGHTA, CDR2 FQGNSA.

The chain recombines TRBV9 with TRBJ1-3; D call uncertain. Trimming pared 0 bases from V and 0 bases from J, leaving 10 bases between. The length of the CDR3 is 16 residues. The germline V gene has CDR1 SGDLS and CDR2 YYNGEE. The CDR3 loop is CASSVEEPRSGNTIYF. In DNA form, the CDR3 reads TGTGCCAGCAGCGTAGAAGAGCCCCGCTCTGGAAACACCATATATTTT.

V is TRBV9 and J is TRBJ1-2; no clear D gene. The CDR3 contains 14 residues. Germline V gene lookup returns CDR1 SGDLS and CDR2 YYNGEE. The germline V and J ends were trimmed by 3 bases and 2 bases, with 11 bases remaining between them. The CDR3 sequence is CASSATGVNYGYTF. CDR3 nucleotides: TGTGCCAGCAGCGCGACGGGAGTAAACTATGGCTACACCTTC.

The rearrangement uses TRBV6-1 and TRBJ2-1; no clear D. The germline V gene encodes CDR1 MNHNS and CDR2 SASEGT. This CDR3 has 14 amino acids. The ends were cut back, 3 bases at V and 7 bases at J, with 13 bases in the middle. In DNA, the CDR3 is TGTGCCAGCAGTGACAGGACCTCACCTAATGAGCAGTTCTTC. This translates into CASSDRTSPNEQFF.

The genes are TRBV12-5 and TRBJ2-1; D is unclear. V was trimmed by 1 base and J by 6 bases, leaving 4 bases between them. CDR1 is LGHNT, CDR2 FRNRAP, per germline. The CDR3 totals 12 residues. The CDR3 DNA reads as TGTGCTAGTGGTTTGGGATTCAATGAGCAGTTCTTC. Protein product: CASGLGFNEQFF.

This clone was seen only once. The rearrangement uses TRBV4-1 and TRBJ2-1, with TRBD2 matching 9 bases. With 0 bases clipped from V and 2 bases from J, the junction kept 5 bases outside the gene matches. This CDR3 comprises 17 residues. The V gene's germline CDR1 is MGHRA and CDR2 YSYEKL. The CDR3 here is CASSQDRPSGAYNEQFF. The DNA for the CDR3 is TGCGCCAGCAGCCAAGATCGGCCTAGCGGGGCCTACAATGAGCAGTTCTTC.

The CDR3 reads CASSNMESSSYEQYF. The CDR3 DNA reads TGTGCCAGTAGTAATATGGAAAGCTCCTCCTACGAGCAGTACTTC. The V gene is TRBV19, the J gene TRBJ2-7; D not certain. The germline gives CDR1 LNHDA, CDR2 SQIVND (reference sequence). The ends were cut back, 4 bases at V and 0 bases at J, with 13 bases in the middle. The CDR3 length is 15 residues. The whole variable domain, remainder taken from reference TRBV19 and TRBJ2-7, is DGGITQSPKYLFRKEGQNVTLSCEQNLNHDAMYWYRQDPGQGLRLIYYSQIVNDFQKGDIAEGYSVSREKKESFPLTVTSAQKNPTAFYLCASSNMESSSYEQYFGPGTRLTVT.

The chain joins TRBV15 to TRBJ2-7, with 7 bases matching TRBD1. The CDR3 sequence is 15 residues long. The germline gives CDR1 LNHNV, CDR2 YYDKDF (reference sequence). J gave up 5 bases and V 0 bases, and 7 bases lay outside the gene matches. The CDR3 DNA sequence: TGTGCCACCAGCAGAGAGGGGCAGGGGGTTCACGAGCAGTACTTC. As protein: CATSREGQGVHEQYF.